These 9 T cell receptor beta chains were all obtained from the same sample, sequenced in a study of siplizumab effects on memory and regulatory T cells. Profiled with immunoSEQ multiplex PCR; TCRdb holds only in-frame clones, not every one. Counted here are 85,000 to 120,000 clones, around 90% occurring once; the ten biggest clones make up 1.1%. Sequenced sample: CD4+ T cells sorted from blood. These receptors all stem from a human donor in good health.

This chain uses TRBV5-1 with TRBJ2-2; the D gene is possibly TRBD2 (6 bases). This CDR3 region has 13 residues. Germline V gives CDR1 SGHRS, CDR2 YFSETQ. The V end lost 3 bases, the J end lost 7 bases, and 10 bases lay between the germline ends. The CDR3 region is CASSWDFDGELFF. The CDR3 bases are TGCGCCAGCAGCTGGGACTTTGACGGGGAGCTGTTTTTT.

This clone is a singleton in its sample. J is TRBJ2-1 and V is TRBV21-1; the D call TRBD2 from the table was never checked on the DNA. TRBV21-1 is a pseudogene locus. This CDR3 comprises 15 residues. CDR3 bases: TGTGCCAGCAGCAAGGGTGAAGCGGGAGTGCATGAGCAGTTCTTC. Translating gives CASSKGEAGVHEQFF.

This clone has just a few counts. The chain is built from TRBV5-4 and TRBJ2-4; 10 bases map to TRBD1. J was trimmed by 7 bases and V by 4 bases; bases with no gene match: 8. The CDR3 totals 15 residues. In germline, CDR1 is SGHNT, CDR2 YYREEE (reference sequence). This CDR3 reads CASSPSDRGFNIQYF. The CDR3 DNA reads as TGTGCCAGCAGCCCCTCGGACAGGGGGTTTAACATTCAGTACTTC.

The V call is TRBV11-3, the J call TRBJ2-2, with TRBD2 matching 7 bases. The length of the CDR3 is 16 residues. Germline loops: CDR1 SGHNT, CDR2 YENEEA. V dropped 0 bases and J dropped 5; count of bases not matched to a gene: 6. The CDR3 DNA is TGTGCCAGCAGCTTAGATCGGTTCGGGAGGACCGGGGAGCTGTTTTTT. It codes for CASSLDRFGRTGELFF.

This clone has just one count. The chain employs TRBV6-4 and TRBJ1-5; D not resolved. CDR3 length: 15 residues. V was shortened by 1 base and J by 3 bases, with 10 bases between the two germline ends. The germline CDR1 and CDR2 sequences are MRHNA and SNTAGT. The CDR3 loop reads CASSDWVGHNQPQHF. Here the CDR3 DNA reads TGTGCCAGCAGTGACTGGGTAGGCCACAATCAGCCCCAGCATTTT.

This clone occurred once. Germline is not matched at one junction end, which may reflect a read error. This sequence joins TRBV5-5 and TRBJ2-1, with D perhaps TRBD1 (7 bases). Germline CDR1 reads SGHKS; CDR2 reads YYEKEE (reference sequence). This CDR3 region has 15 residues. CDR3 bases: TGTGCCAGCAGGGCGGGACAGAGATCGTACATTGAGCAGTTCTTC. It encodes CASRAGQRSYIEQFF.

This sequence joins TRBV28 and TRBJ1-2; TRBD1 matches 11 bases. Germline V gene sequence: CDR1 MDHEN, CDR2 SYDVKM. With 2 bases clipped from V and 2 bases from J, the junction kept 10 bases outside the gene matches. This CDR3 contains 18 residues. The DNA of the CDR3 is TGTGCCAGCAGTTTAGATAGTCGGACAGGGGGCCCAAACTATGGCTACACCTTC. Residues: CASSLDSRTGGPNYGYTF.

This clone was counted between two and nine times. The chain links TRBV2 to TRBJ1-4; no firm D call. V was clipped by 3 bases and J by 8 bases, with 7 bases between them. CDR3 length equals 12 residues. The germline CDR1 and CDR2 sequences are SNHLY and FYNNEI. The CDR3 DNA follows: TGTGCCAGCAGTGAGATACGGGAAAAACTGTTTTTT. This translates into CASSEIREKLFF.

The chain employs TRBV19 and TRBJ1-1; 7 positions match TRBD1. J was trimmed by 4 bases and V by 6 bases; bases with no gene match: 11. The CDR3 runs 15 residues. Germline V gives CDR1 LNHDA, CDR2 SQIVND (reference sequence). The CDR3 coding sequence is TGTGCCAGTAGGAAGGAGACAGGGAAGATCACTGAAGCTTTCTTT. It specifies CASRKETGKITEAFF.